This passage covers 19 T cell receptor beta chains from one sample sequenced in a study of early T cells in non-severe SARS-CoV-2 infection. TCRdb passed the 5' RACE reads through MiXCR, listing each CDR3 protein once. Among fewer than 120,000 distinct CDR3 sequences, around 12% were seen once, and the ten largest hold around 3.7%. The starting material was whole blood, obtained at baseline. The receptors stem from an adult who was a healthcare worker with PCR-confirmed SARS-CoV-2 infection or an uninfected control (not recorded which).

This clonotype was seen more than once but under ten times. V gene TRBV7-9 combines with J gene TRBJ1-5, with D possibly matching TRBD1 (5 bases). V was shortened by 5 bases and J by 4 bases, with 21 bases between the two germline ends. Looked up from germline, CDR1 is SEHNR and CDR2 is FQNEAQ (reference sequence). The CDR3 is made up of 17 amino acids. The CDR3 nucleotides read TGTGCCAGCAGCGATGCCCCAGGGACGGCTAGTAATCAGCCCCAGCATTTT. It is translated as CASSDAPGTASNQPQHF.

This clonotype was counted only a few times. V and J are TRBV15 and TRBJ2-3, with D perhaps matching TRBD1 or TRBD2 (5 bases each). The germline CDR1 and CDR2 sequences are LNHNV and YYDKDF (reference sequence). Between the trimmed V and J ends, which lost 1 base and 0 bases, there was a span of 14 bases. The CDR3 covers 17 residues. The CDR3 sequence: CATSRAAGTASTDTQYF. The CDR3 coding sequence is TGTGCCACCAGCAGAGCGGCCGGGACGGCCAGCACAGATACGCAGTATTTT.

This clonotype was seen many times. This rearrangement joins TRBV7-3 to TRBJ2-5; 8 bases align to TRBD1. This CDR3 has 13 amino acids. Germline assignment: CDR1 SGHTA and CDR2 FQGTGA. With V trimmed by 4 bases and J by 5 bases, 3 bases remained unmatched. The CDR3: CASSSDRGETQYF. DNA of the CDR3: TGTGCCAGCAGCTCTGACAGGGGTGAGACCCAGTACTTC.

This clonotype was counted many times. The chain links TRBV5-1 to TRBJ1-1; perhaps TRBD1 as D (5 bases). V dropped 2 bases and J dropped 2 bases, with 10 bases sitting between them. The CDR3 is 14 residues long. Germline assignment: CDR1 SGHRS and CDR2 YFSETQ. The CDR3 region has the DNA TGCGCCAGCAGCTTTCTACAGGAAAACACTGAAGCTTTCTTT. Residues: CASSFLQENTEAFF.

This clonotype showed up just a few times. The V call is TRBV18, the J call TRBJ2-1; TRBD1 agrees at 8 bases. Germline V lookup: CDR1 KGHSH, CDR2 LQKENI. Germline trimming cut 3 bases from V and 8 bases from J; bases unmatched to any gene: 9. The CDR3 sequence is 15 residues long. The CDR3 DNA reads TGTGCCAGCTCACCTAGGACAGGGATGGGCGATGAGCAGTTCTTC. It specifies CASSPRTGMGDEQFF. The variable domain in full, completed from reference TRBV18 and TRBJ2-1, reads NAGVMQNPRHLVRRRGQEARLRCSPMKGHSHVYWYRQLPEEGLKFMVYLQKENIIDESGMPKERFSAEFPKEGPSILRIQQVVRGDSAAYFCASSPRTGMGDEQFFGPGTRLTVL.

This clonotype was counted a few times. The gene calls are TRBV7-9 and TRBJ2-6; a weak D match, TRBD2 (5 bases). Per germline, CDR1 SEHNR and CDR2 FQNEAQ (reference sequence). CDR3 size: 19 residues. Trimming removed 5 bases at V and 1 base at J, with 21 bases between. CDR3 loop: CASSPSPGSPYSGANVLTF. The CDR3 DNA reads TGTGCCAGCAGCCCCTCCCCGGGGTCTCCTTATTCTGGGGCCAACGTCCTGACTTTC.

This clonotype was seen repeatedly, ten times or more. The chain joins TRBV7-2 to TRBJ1-2; a weak D match, TRBD1 (5 bases). The V gene lost 1 base and the J gene lost 6 bases, with 18 bases spanning the gap. Germline CDR1 SGHTA, CDR2 FQGNSA. The CDR3 covers 16 residues. In nucleotides, the CDR3 is TGTGCCAGCAGCTTAGAGCCGAGGGGAGGGGAAGATGGCTACACCTTC. This encodes CASSLEPRGGEDGYTF.

This clonotype was recorded at least ten times. This chain connects TRBV12-3 or TRBV12-4 to TRBJ1-1; D is unclear. Trimming stripped 1 base from V and 3 bases from J, with 9 bases between. This CDR3 has 14 residues. CDR3 bases: TGTGCCAGCAGTTTAGTGGGTGGGGACACTGAAGCTTTCTTT. It yields the protein CASSLVGGDTEAFF.

There are a few counts of this clonotype. The gene calls are TRBV19 and TRBJ1-2, with D perhaps matching TRBD1 (6 bases). With 3 bases removed from V and 6 bases from J, the gap between germline ends came to 11 bases. The germline V gene has CDR1 LNHDA and CDR2 SQIVND (reference sequence). CDR3 length equals 13 residues. The CDR3 region is CASSMNRADGYTF. The CDR3 bases are TGTGCCAGTAGTATGAACAGGGCGGATGGCTACACCTTC.

This clonotype was seen at least ten times. The chain is built from TRBV30 and TRBJ1-5; TRBD1 agrees at 7 bases. The CDR3 has 17 residues. CDR1 and CDR2 (germline): GTSNPN, SVGIG (reference sequence). The J segment lost 0 bases and the V segment lost 0 bases, leaving 8 bases of the junction unmatched. The DNA of the CDR3 is TGTGCCTGGAGTGTTAACAGGGGCCCTTATAGCAATCAGCCCCAGCATTTT. Translated: CAWSVNRGPYSNQPQHF. The full variable domain, in which reference TRBV30 and TRBJ1-5 provide the parts outside the CDR3, is SQTIHQWPATLVQPVGSPLSLECTVEGTSNPNLYWYRQAAGRGLQLLFYSVGIGQISSEVPQNLSASRPQDRQFILSSKKLLLSDSGFYLCAWSVNRGPYSNQPQHFGDGTRLSIL.

The rearrangement uses TRBV6-4 and TRBJ1-2; D not certain. This CDR3 contains 15 residues. Germline lookup yields CDR1 MRHNA and CDR2 SNTAGT. Trimming stripped 0 bases from V and 4 bases from J, with 12 bases between. CDR3 residues: CASSDSLMGFYGYTF. In DNA, the CDR3 is TGTGCCAGCAGTGACTCCTTAATGGGGTTCTATGGCTACACCTTC.

This clonotype was counted between two and nine times. This rearrangement joins TRBV6-1 to TRBJ2-3; no clear D gene. Germline V gives CDR1 MNHNS, CDR2 SASEGT. Trimming left V 3 bases short and J 1 base short, with 5 bases between. The length of the CDR3 is 13 residues. This CDR3 is CASSDRGTDTQYF. CDR3 DNA: TGTGCCAGCAGTGACAGAGGCACAGATACGCAGTATTTT.

This clonotype was counted many times. V gene TRBV28 combines with J gene TRBJ1-2, with a weak D call TRBD1 (5 bases). Trimming pared 5 bases from V and 3 bases from J, leaving 13 bases between. There are 14 residues in the CDR3. Germline V gives CDR1 MDHEN, CDR2 SYDVKM. Here the CDR3 DNA reads TGTGCCAGCAGTCCTTCCGGCAGGGACTATGGCTACACCTTC. Translated, it gives CASSPSGRDYGYTF.

This chain joins TRBV7-3 and TRBJ2-2, with 12 bases matching TRBD2. Trimming took 5 bases from V and 4 from J; bases not matched to a gene: 2. The CDR3 totals 15 residues. CDR1 and CDR2 (germline): SGHTA, FQGTGA. The CDR3 spells CASSPTSGGTGELFF. CDR3 nucleotide sequence: TGTGCCAGCAGCCCGACTAGCGGGGGCACCGGGGAGCTGTTTTTT.

This clonotype occurred many times. The chain uses TRBV6-5 and TRBJ2-3, with 7 bases fitting TRBD1. V lost 4 bases to trimming and J lost 3 bases; unmatched junction nucleotides: 4. CDR3 length: 14 amino acids. The germline gives CDR1 MNHEY, CDR2 SVGAGI. This chain's CDR3 is CASSSEQGTDTQYF. In DNA form, the CDR3 reads TGTGCCAGCAGTTCCGAACAGGGGACAGATACGCAGTATTTT.

This clonotype was detected only a few times. This chain connects TRBV20-1 to TRBJ2-1; D remains ambiguous. This CDR3 comprises 12 residues. V was clipped by 6 bases and J by 1 base, with 7 bases between them. Per the germline V gene, CDR1 is DFQATT and CDR2 is SNEGSKA (reference sequence). CDR3 bases: TGCAGTGCCCGTCCTTCCTACAATGAGCAGTTCTTC. It codes for CSARPSYNEQFF.

This clonotype was counted only a few times. The rearrangement joins TRBV20-1 to TRBJ1-1; 8 nucleotides agree with TRBD1. Trimming took 5 bases from V and 5 from J; bases not matched to a gene: 7. The CDR3 loop spans 13 amino acids. The V gene's germline CDR1 is DFQATT and CDR2 SNEGSKA (reference sequence). In DNA, the CDR3 is TGCAGTGCTTCAGGGGGCTTGGGTACTGAAGCTTTCTTT. Translated: CSASGGLGTEAFF.

This clonotype appeared a few times. The chain uses TRBV4-1 and TRBJ1-1; 7 nucleotides agree with TRBD1. Germline values: CDR1 MGHRA, CDR2 YSYEKL. CDR3 size: 14 residues. V gave up 0 bases and J gave up 7 bases; unmatched junction bases: 5. The CDR3 nucleotides are TGCGCCAGCAGCCAAGATAGAGCAGGGGGTGAAGCTTTCTTT. It codes for CASSQDRAGGEAFF.

Turning to this clonotype: Its ends do not fully match the called genes, so a read error is possible. CDR3: CASRWDSSEQYF. In DNA form, the CDR3 reads TGCGCCAGCAGGTGGGACTCCTCCGAGCAGTACTTC. The rearrangement links TRBV5-1 to TRBJ2-7, with D perhaps matching TRBD2 (6 bases). Germline assignment: CDR1 SGHRS and CDR2 YFSETQ. The CDR3 has 12 residues. Combining the CDR3 with reference TRBV5-1 and TRBJ2-7 gives the whole variable domain KAGVTQTPRYLIKTRGQQVTLSCSPISGHRSVSWYQQTPGQGLQFLFEYFSETQRNKGNFPGRFSGRQFSNSRSEMNVSTLELGDSALYLCASRWDSSEQYFGPGTRLTVT.